The TCR beta chain described here comes from a study of T cell responses to AZD1222 COVID-19 vaccine (dated by TCRdb to the early 2020s). A note on the overall study: Because spike-specific TCR depth and breadth did not differ between the two schedules, AZD1222 recipients who got a second dose at roughly 4 weeks were pooled with those who got a second dose at roughly 12 weeks. A total of 233 trial participants underwent TCR sequencing, of whom 200 to 220 had received two doses of AZD1222 and about 25 had received two doses of the MenACWY control vaccine. Trial participants were enrolled by age into 18-55, 56-69 and 70-plus year subgroups, with roughly 150, 30 and 60 TCR-sequenced participants respectively. Broad study findings and their caveats: Participants were mostly white British, with more females than males. The authors suggested clonal diversity may have been underestimated. Epitopes outside the regions mutated in the B.1.351 and B.1.1.7 variants were reportedly recognized by nearly half of the unique spike-specific TCRs. Because no day 14 peak-response samples were available, the repertoires could be characterized only after the peak T cell response. After two AZD1222 doses, both the breadth and the depth of spike-specific TCRs were significantly higher than at day 0 and than in MenACWY recipients. In the small 56-69-year group, the increase in depth fell short of significance, most likely because of low power. Vaccine-associated CD4 TCRs spanned the whole spike protein, with dominant responses in regions 160-218 and 743-854. Conclusions about previously exposed vaccinees were limited because only six AZD1222 recipients were SARS-CoV-2 seropositive at baseline.

The CDR3 regions of human TCRbeta chains were subjected to immunosequencing. On the authors' methods: TCRs in the repertoires were compared against a reference library of SARS-CoV-2-specific TCRs that had been generated with the MIRA antigen-specificity platform. Breadth was defined as the fraction of unique TCRs that were SARS-CoV-2-associated, and depth was defined as the fraction of total T cells that were SARS-CoV-2-associated. Using the MIRA data, every spike-specific TCR was mapped to the spike region that the TCR reacted to and assigned to either a CD4 or a CD8 class. Log10-transformed breadth and depth values were compared by one-way ANOVA with Sidak's multiple comparisons tests. TCRdb's version of the immuneACCESS table is confined to in-frame rearrangements and falls short of the full clone set. An unresolved V gene accounts for under half of the shortfall where checked; the remainder is of unknown origin. V, J and clone size derive from that table, while D and trimming were established from the DNA sequence. The table for this sample lists 200,000 or so clones; approximately 91% of them were counted only once. The top ten hold roughly 0.98% of the sample.

Read against the paper, the sample's time point label means: baseline before first vaccination. Samples from vaccinated people were obtained from the UK trials COV001 and COV002, which included a single-blind randomized controlled phase 2/3 trial of AZD1222 (ChAdOx1 nCoV-19) in healthy adults. For TCRbeta chain sequencing, PBMC samples were collected from trial participants at day 0 and at day 28 after the second dose. V lost 5 bases and J lost 9 bases; the stretch between them is 17 bases long. From the cysteine through the phenylalanine, the CDR3 covers 13 amino acids. The CDR3 DNA has 39 bases and is translated from base 1. Reading the germline V gene gives CDR1 KGHSH and CDR2 LQKENI. Turning to this clone: It lacks a known antigen. No much larger clone exists at a distance of one base, and base qualities are not known.

This sequence was found in an adult in good health. The material was peripheral blood, obtained on day 0 of AZD1222 vaccination. The chain was built from TRBV18 and TRBJ2-7; the D call is tentative, TRBD1 or TRBD2, as each matches 5 bases. The nucleotide sequence reads TGTGCCAGCTCAGGGACGGGGCAAGACGGGCAGTACTTC. It codes for CASSGTGQDGQYF.